This T cell receptor (beta chain) appears in the sequencing data of a study of blood T cell repertoires in COVID-19. Germline-derived CDR1 and CDR2 are SGHKS and YYEKEE (reference sequence). V was pared by 5 bases and J by 4 bases, with 11 bases of the junction left unmatched. CDR3 length equals 16 residues. This clone was observed a handful of times. The data were produced by immunoSEQ multiplex PCR, yet TCRdb's version contains in-frame clones alone and is incomplete. Of 150,000 to 200,000 clones listed, around 74% are singletons. The chain is built from TRBV5-5 and TRBJ2-2; TRBD2 agrees at 7 bases. What was sequenced was peripheral blood. This TCR came from a woman aged 80 or older with acute or convalescent COVID-19. Here the CDR3 reads CASRLGEGSVTGELFF. CDR3 coding DNA: TGTGCCAGCAGGCTTGGGGAGGGGTCGGTCACCGGGGAGCTGTTTTTT.